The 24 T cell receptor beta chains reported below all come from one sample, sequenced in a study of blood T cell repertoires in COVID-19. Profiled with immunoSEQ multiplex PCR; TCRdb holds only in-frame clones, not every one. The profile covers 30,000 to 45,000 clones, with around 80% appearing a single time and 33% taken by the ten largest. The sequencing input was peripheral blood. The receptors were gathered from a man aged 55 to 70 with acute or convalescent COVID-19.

The CDR3 reads CASSSGTGKYEQYF. The CDR3 nucleotides read TGTGCCAGCAGTTCCGGGACAGGGAAGTACGAGCAGTACTTC. The chain employs TRBV28 and TRBJ2-7, with 9 bases lining up with TRBD1. The junction had 5 bases not matched to a gene; V was cut back by 4 bases and J by 4 bases. Germline assignment: CDR1 MDHEN and CDR2 SYDVKM. The CDR3 contains 14 residues.

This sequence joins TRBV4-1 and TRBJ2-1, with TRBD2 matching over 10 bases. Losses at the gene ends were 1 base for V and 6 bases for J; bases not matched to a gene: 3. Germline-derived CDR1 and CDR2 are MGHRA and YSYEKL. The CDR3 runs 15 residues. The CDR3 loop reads CASSQASGRVNEQFF. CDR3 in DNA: TGCGCCAGCAGCCAAGCTAGCGGGAGAGTCAATGAGCAGTTCTTC.

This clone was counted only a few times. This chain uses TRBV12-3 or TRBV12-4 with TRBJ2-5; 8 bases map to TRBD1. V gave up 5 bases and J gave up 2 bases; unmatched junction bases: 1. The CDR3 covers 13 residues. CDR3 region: CASSGQGQETQYF. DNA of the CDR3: TGTGCCAGCAGTGGACAGGGACAAGAGACCCAGTACTTC.

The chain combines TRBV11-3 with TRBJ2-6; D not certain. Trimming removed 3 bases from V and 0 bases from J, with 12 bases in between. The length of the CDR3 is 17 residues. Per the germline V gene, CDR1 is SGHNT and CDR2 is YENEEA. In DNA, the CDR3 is TGTGCCAGCAGCTTCTGGGTGTCTAGCTCTGGGGCCAACGTCCTGACTTTC. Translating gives CASSFWVSSSGANVLTF.

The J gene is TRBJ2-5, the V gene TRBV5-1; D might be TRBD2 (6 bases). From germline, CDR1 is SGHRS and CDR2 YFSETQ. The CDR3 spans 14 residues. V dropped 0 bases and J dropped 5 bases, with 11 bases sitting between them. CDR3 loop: CASSLGTNPETQYF. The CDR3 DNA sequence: TGCGCCAGCAGCTTGGGGACTAACCCCGAGACCCAGTACTTC.

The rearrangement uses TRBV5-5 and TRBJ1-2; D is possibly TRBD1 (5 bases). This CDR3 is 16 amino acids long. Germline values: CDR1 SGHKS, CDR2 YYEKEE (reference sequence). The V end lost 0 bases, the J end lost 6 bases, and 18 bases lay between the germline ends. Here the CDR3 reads CASSLVVTAGKDGYTF. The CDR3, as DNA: TGTGCCAGCAGCTTGGTCGTGACAGCGGGTAAAGATGGCTACACCTTC.

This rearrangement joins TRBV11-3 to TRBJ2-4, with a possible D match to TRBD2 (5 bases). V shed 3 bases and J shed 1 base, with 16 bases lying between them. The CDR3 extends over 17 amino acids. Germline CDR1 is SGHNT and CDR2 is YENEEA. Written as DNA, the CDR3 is TGTGCCAGCAGCTTTTTAGGCGGGTTTAAGGCCAAAAACATTCAGTACTTC. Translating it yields CASSFLGGFKAKNIQYF. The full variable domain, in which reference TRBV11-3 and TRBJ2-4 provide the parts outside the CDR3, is EAGVVQSPRYKIIEKKQPVAFWCNPISGHNTLYWYLQNLGQGPELLIRYENEEAVDDSQLPKDRFSAERLKGVDSTLKIQPAELGDSAVYLCASSFLGGFKAKNIQYFGAGTRLSVL.

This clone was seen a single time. CDR3 DNA: TGTGCCAGCAGTTTGACTAGCGTTAATGAGCAGTTCTTC. Protein product: CASSLTSVNEQFF. The gene calls are TRBV12-3 or TRBV12-4 and TRBJ2-1, with TRBD2 matching over 8 bases. The CDR3 length is 13 residues. The trim removed 3 bases at V and 7 bases at J, leaving 2 bases unmatched.

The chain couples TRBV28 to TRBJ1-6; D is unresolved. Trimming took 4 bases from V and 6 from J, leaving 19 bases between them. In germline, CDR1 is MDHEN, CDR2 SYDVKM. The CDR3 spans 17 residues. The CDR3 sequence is CASSSAGLGFINSPLHF. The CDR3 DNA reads TGTGCCAGCAGTTCGGCGGGGTTGGGGTTTATTAATTCACCCCTCCACTTT.

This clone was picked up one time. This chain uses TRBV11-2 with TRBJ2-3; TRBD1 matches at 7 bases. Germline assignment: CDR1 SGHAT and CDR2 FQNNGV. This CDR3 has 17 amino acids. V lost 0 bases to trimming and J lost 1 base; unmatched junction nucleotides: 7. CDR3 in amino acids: CASSLDEGGAGTDTQYF. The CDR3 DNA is TGTGCCAGCAGCTTAGATGAAGGGGGCGCAGGCACAGATACGCAGTATTTT.

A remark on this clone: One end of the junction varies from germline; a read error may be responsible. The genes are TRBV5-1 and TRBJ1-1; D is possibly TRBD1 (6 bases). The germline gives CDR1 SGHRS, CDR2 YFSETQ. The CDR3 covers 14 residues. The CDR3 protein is CASSLGHPNTEAFF. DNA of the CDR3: TGCGCCAGCAGTTTGGGACACCCGAACACTGAAGCTTTCTTT.

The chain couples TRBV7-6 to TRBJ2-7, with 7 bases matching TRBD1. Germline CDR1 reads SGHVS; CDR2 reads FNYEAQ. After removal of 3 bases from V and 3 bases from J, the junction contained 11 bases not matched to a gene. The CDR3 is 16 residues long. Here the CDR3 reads CASSFNGWQGDYEQYF. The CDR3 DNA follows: TGTGCCAGCAGCTTTAATGGCTGGCAGGGGGACTACGAGCAGTACTTC. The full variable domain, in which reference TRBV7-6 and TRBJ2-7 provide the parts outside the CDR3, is GAGVSQSPRYKVTKRGQDVALRCDPISGHVSLYWYRQALGQGPEFLTYFNYEAQQDKSGLPNDRFSAERPEGSISTLTIQRTEQRDSAMYRCASSFNGWQGDYEQYFGPGTRLTVT.

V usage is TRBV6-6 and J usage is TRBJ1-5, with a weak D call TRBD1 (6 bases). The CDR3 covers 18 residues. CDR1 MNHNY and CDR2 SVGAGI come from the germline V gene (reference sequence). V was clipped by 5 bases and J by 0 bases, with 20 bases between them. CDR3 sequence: CASSRRTQQGFSNQPQHF. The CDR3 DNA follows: TGTGCCAGCAGTCGTAGAACTCAACAGGGCTTTAGCAATCAGCCCCAGCATTTT.

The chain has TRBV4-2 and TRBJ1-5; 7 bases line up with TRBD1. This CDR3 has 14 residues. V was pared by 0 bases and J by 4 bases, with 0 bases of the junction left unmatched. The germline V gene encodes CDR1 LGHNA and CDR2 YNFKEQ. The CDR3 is CASSQEQGNQPQHF. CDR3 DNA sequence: TGTGCCAGCAGCCAAGAACAGGGGAATCAGCCCCAGCATTTT.

Written as DNA, the CDR3 is TGTGCCAGCAGCAGGACTAGCGGGAGCACAGATACGCAGTATTTT. Amino acid sequence: CASSRTSGSTDTQYF. The rearrangement links TRBV5-4 to TRBJ2-3, with 11 bases fitting TRBD2. This CDR3 has 15 residues. CDR1 SGHNT and CDR2 YYREEE come from the germline V gene (reference sequence). The V segment lost 4 bases and the J segment 0 bases; nucleotides outside the gene matches: 1.

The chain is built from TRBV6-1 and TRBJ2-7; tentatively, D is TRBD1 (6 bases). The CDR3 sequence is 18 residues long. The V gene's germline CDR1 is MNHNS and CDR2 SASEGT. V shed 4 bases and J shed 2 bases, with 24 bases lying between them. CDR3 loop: CASSATTGLYDGAYEQYF. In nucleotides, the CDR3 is TGTGCCAGCAGTGCTACTACAGGGTTGTACGACGGGGCCTACGAGCAGTACTTC.

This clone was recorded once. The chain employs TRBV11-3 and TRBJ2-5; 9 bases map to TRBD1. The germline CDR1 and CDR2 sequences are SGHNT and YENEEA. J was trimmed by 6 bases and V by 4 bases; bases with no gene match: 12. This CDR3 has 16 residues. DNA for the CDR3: TGTGCCAGCAGCTCCCGGGACAGGGTGCTTGAGAAGACCCAGTACTTC. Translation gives CASSSRDRVLEKTQYF. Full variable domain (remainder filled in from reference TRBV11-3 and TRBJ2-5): EAGVVQSPRYKIIEKKQPVAFWCNPISGHNTLYWYLQNLGQGPELLIRYENEEAVDDSQLPKDRFSAERLKGVDSTLKIQPAELGDSAVYLCASSSRDRVLEKTQYFGPGTRLLVL.

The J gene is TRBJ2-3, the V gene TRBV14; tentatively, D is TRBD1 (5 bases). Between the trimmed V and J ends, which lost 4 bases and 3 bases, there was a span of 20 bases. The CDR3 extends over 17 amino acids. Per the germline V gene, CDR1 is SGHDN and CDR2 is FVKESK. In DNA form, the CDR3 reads TGTGCCAGCAGCCCATTTACAGGTTACGGTTTTACAGATACGCAGTATTTT. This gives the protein CASSPFTGYGFTDTQYF.

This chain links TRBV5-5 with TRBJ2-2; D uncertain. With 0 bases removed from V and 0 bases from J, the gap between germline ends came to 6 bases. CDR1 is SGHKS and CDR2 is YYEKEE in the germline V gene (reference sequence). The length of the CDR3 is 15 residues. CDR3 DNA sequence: TGTGCCAGCAGCTTGGGGCTAGCGAACACCGGGGAGCTGTTTTTT. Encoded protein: CASSLGLANTGELFF. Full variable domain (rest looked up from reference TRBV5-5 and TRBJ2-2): DAGVTQSPTHLIKTRGQQVTLRCSPISGHKSVSWYQQVLGQGPQFIFQYYEKEERGRGNFPDRFSARQFPNYSSELNVNALLLGDSALYLCASSLGLANTGELFFGEGSRLTVL.

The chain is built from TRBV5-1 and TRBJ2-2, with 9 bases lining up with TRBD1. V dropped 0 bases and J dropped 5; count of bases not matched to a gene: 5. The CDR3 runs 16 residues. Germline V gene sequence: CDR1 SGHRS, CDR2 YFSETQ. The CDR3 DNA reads TGCGCCAGCAGCTTGGCGGTGACAGGGGGGACCGGGGAGCTGTTTTTT. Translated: CASSLAVTGGTGELFF.

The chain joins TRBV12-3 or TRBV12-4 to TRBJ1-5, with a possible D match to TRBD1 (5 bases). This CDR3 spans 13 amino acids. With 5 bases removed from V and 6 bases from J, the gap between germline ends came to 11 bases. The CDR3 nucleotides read TGTGCCAGCAGTCCCAGAGACAGTCAGCCCCAGCATTTT. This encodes CASSPRDSQPQHF.

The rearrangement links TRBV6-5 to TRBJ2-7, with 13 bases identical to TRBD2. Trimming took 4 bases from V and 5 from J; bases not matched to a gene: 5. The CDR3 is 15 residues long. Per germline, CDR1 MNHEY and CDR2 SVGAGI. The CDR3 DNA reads TGTGCCAGCAGTTTTACCGGGACTAGCGGGAACGAGCAGTACTTC. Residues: CASSFTGTSGNEQYF.

Here the CDR3 DNA reads TGTGCCAGCAGCGTAGGACAGTCCAGTGGCTACACCTTC. Its protein product is CASSVGQSSGYTF. The chain links TRBV9 to TRBJ1-2; D is possibly TRBD1 (5 bases). The CDR3 is made up of 13 amino acids. Deletions cut 0 bases from V and 7 bases from J, with 10 bases between. Germline V gene sequence: CDR1 SGDLS, CDR2 YYNGEE.

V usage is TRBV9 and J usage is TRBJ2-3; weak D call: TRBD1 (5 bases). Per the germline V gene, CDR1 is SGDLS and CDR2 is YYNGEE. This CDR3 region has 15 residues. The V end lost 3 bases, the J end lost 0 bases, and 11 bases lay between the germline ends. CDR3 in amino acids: CASSARGASTDTQYF. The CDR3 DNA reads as TGTGCCAGCAGCGCAAGGGGTGCTAGCACAGATACGCAGTATTTT.